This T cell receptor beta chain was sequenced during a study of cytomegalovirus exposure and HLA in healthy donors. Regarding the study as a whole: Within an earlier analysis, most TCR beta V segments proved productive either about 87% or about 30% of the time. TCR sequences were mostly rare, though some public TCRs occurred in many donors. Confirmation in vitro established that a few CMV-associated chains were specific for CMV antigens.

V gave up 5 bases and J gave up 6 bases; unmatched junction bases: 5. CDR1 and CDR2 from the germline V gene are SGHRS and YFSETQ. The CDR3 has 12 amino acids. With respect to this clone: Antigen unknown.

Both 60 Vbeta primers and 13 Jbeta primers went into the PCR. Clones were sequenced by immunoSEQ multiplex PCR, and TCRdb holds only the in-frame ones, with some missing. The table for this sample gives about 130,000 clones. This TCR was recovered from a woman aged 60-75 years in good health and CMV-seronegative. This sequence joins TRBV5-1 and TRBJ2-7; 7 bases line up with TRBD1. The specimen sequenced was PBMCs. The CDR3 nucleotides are TGCGCCAGCAGGCTTACAGGGGCCGAGCAGTACTTC. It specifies CASRLTGAEQYF.